The rows below give T cell receptor beta chains drawn from one sample of a study of OX40 agonist ivuxolimab in advanced cancers. Measured with immunoSEQ multiplex PCR; TCRdb has only the in-frame clones, and not every one. The sample lists about 73,000 clones, 65% to 90% occurring once. Sequences were derived from CD4+ or CD8+ T cells sorted from blood, sampled in a trial of the OX40 agonist ivuxolimab. These receptors all stem from an adult with an advanced solid tumor such as melanoma, head and neck, liver or kidney cancer. The CDR3 runs from the conserved cysteine through the conserved F or W. Each record gives: V gene, D gene, J gene, clone size, CDR3 DNA, CDR3 protein. The D gene is left open where the match is weak. Only some rows state a clone size, as once, few, many or a class for expanded clones.

TRBV19	.	TRBJ1-1	once	TGTGCCAGTACGGTTGGGGGCGCGTACACTGAAGCTTTCTTT	CASTVGGAYTEAFF
TRBV4-2	.	TRBJ2-2	once	TGTGCCAGCAGCCCCCGTCTGTTCGTAAGCGGAGGAGGGTGGACCGGGGAGCTGTTTTTT	CASSPRLFVSGGGWTGELFF
TRBV28	.	TRBJ2-2	.	TGTGCCAGCGGTTCAGGGGGGAGCACCGGGGAGCTGTTTTTT	CASGSGGSTGELFF
TRBV5-6	.	TRBJ1-5	.	TGTGCCAGCAGCTCGTGGTGGGGAAGTCAGCCCCAGCATTTT	CASSSWWGSQPQHF
TRBV5-4	.	TRBJ2-3	.	TGTGCCAGCAGCTTGTCGACTTTTTCAGATACGCAGTATTTT	CASSLSTFSDTQYF
TRBV7-9	TRBD1	TRBJ2-5	.	TGTGCCAGCAGCTTAACAGGGGGCGTTTGGGAGACCCAGTACTTC	CASSLTGGVWETQYF
TRBV11-2	TRBD1	TRBJ1-2	.	TGTGCCAGCAGCTTGGGACAGGGGCTCCATGGCTACACCTTC	CASSLGQGLHGYTF
TRBV5-1	.	TRBJ2-5	.	TGCGCCAGCAGCTTGGCCGAAGAGACCCAGTACTTC	CASSLAEETQYF
TRBV7-2	.	TRBJ1-2	.	TGTGCCAGCAGCTTAGGCAGGGCTTCTAACTATGGCTACACCTTC	CASSLGRASNYGYTF
TRBV7-2	.	TRBJ1-6	.	TGTGCCAGCAGCCGGACTTCTTCACCCCTCCACTTT	CASSRTSSPLHF
TRBV7-2	TRBD1	TRBJ2-1	.	TGTGCCAGCAGCTACGCCAGGGACAGGGCGGGAAATGAGCAGTTCTTC	CASSYARDRAGNEQFF
TRBV7-8	.	TRBJ1-3	few	TGTGCCAGCAGCTTTCAGCCTCAGACGAGCGGCTTTTCCTCTGGAAACACCATATATTTT	CASSFQPQTSGFSSGNTIYF
TRBV4-3	TRBD2	TRBJ2-1	.	TGCGCCAGCAGCCAAGAAATGGTTGGGAGGGCTGAGCAGTTCTTC	CASSQEMVGRAEQFF
TRBV6-6	.	TRBJ2-7	.	TGTGCCAGCAGGTGGGACTCGCGCTCCTACGAGCAGTACTTC	CASRWDSRSYEQYF
TRBV5-8	TRBD1	TRBJ2-5	.	TGTGCCAGCGGCCGACAGGGCGGCGGCGAGACCCAGTACTTC	CASGRQGGGETQYF
TRBV29-1	.	TRBJ2-3	.	TGCACCTACGCGGGCCCTGGAGACACGCAGTATTTT	CTYAGPGDTQYF
TRBV4-1	TRBD1	TRBJ2-2	.	TGCGCCAGCAGCCTCCCAGGGGGCACCGGGGAGCTGTTTTTT	CASSLPGGTGELFF
TRBV7-2	.	TRBJ2-7	.	TGTGCCAGCAGCAGGGACTCCCAGGTTACCTACGAGCAGTACTTC	CASSRDSQVTYEQYF
TRBV7-3	.	TRBJ2-5	.	TGTGCCAGCAGCTCCCCGGGGTCAGAGACCCAGTACTTC	CASSSPGSETQYF
TRBV5-1	.	TRBJ1-4	.	TGCGCCAGCAGCTTGGAAGGACAAAGTAATGAAAAACTGTTTTTT	CASSLEGQSNEKLFF
TRBV5-4	.	TRBJ1-5	.	TGTGCCAGCAGCTTGGAGGGCGGGAGCAATCAGCCCCAGCATTTT	CASSLEGGSNQPQHF
TRBV5-6	.	TRBJ2-2	.	TGTGCCAGCAGCTTGGCACTTAACACCGGGGAGCTGTTTTTT	CASSLALNTGELFF
TRBV14	TRBD2	TRBJ2-3	.	TGTGCCAGCAGCCATAGAGCGGGGGGCACAGATACGCAGTATTTT	CASSHRAGGTDTQYF
TRBV7-9	.	TRBJ1-1	.	TGTGCCAGCAACCTCTTGGGGGGGGCGAGCACTGAAGCTTTCTTT	CASNLLGGASTEAFF
TRBV11-2	.	TRBJ2-1	.	TGTGCCAGCAGCTTAGATAGCCAGTACAATGAGCAGTTCTTC	CASSLDSQYNEQFF
TRBV6-5	TRBD2	TRBJ2-7	.	TGTGCCAGCAGTTACTTGGGACTAGCGGGGGGTAACGAGCAGTACTTC	CASSYLGLAGGNEQYF
TRBV7-9	.	TRBJ2-6	.	TGTGCCAGCAGCCTCACCCGCCCTGGGGCCAACGTCCTGACTTTC	CASSLTRPGANVLTF
TRBV7-9	.	TRBJ2-7	.	TGTGCCAGCAGCTTAGGGTTTCAGGGGGGGGCCTCCTACGAGCAGTACTTC	CASSLGFQGGASYEQYF
TRBV5-4	.	TRBJ2-5	.	TGTGCCAGCAGCTCTCGGGGAGAGACCCAGTACTTC	CASSSRGETQYF
TRBV7-2	TRBD1	TRBJ2-5	.	TGTGCCAGCAGCACAGGGGCCCAAGAGACCCAGTACTTC	CASSTGAQETQYF
TRBV25-1	.	TRBJ2-2	.	TGTGCCAGCAGTGAATCTCACTACACCGGGGAGCTGTTTTTT	CASSESHYTGELFF
TRBV2	.	TRBJ1-3	.	TGTGCCAGCACAACGGGACTGCACACTTTCCAGAGCTCTGGAAACACCATATATTTT	CASTTGLHTFQSSGNTIYF
TRBV7-2	.	TRBJ1-6	.	TGTGCCAGCAGCACCTCTCCGGGGGGTGGTTCACCCCTCCACTTT	CASSTSPGGGSPLHF
TRBV7-3	.	TRBJ1-6	.	TGTGCCAGCAGCTCTGGAACAGGGTTCAATTCACCCCTCCACTTT	CASSSGTGFNSPLHF
TRBV7-2	.	TRBJ2-1	.	TGTGCCAGCAGCCCCTCCCAGGGATCCTACAATGAGCAGTTCTTC	CASSPSQGSYNEQFF
TRBV6-6	.	TRBJ2-3	.	TGTGCCAGCAGCCCTAATGAAGATACGCAGTATTTT	CASSPNEDTQYF
TRBV11-2	.	TRBJ2-2	.	TGTGCCAGCAGTCATCCGGACAGTGGGTACACCGGGGAGCTGTTTTTT	CASSHPDSGYTGELFF
TRBV11-1	.	TRBJ2-5	.	TGTGCCAGCAGCTTAGTAAGTTGGGAGCGTGAAGAGACCCAGTACTTC	CASSLVSWEREETQYF
TRBV6-4	TRBD2	TRBJ2-2	.	TGTGCCAGCAGTGAAAGAGGTAGCGGGGGAGCTAACACCGGGGAGCTGTTTTTT	CASSERGSGGANTGELFF
TRBV4-3	.	TRBJ2-3	.	TGCGCCAGCAGCCAAGATCGGTACAGGATCACAGATACGCAGTATTTT	CASSQDRYRITDTQYF
TRBV5-4	TRBD2	TRBJ2-2	.	TGTGCCAGCAGCAGAGCGACTAGCGGGGAGACCGGGGAGCTGTTTTTT	CASSRATSGETGELFF
TRBV7-9	.	TRBJ1-4	.	TGTGCCAGCAGCTTAGTGGGTGAAAAACTGTTTTTT	CASSLVGEKLFF
TRBV4-1	TRBD1	TRBJ1-6	.	TGCGCCAGCAGCCGAGGACAGGGTCGCAGTTCACCCCTCCACTTT	CASSRGQGRSSPLHF
TRBV25-1	TRBD2	TRBJ2-3	.	TGTGCCAGCAGTAGGACTAGCGGGGAAACAGATACGCAGTATTTT	CASSRTSGETDTQYF
TRBV30	TRBD1	TRBJ1-5	few	TGTGCCTGGAGCCGCGACAGGGGGCTCCGGCAGCCCCAGCATTTT	CAWSRDRGLRQPQHF
TRBV7-6	.	TRBJ1-4	.	TGTGCCAGCAGCTCAACCCCCCGAGGGGACAATGAAAAACTGTTTTTT	CASSSTPRGDNEKLFF
TRBV6-5	TRBD1	TRBJ1-5	.	TGTGCCAGCAGTTACACAGGGGGTGACAATCAGCCCCAGCATTTT	CASSYTGGDNQPQHF